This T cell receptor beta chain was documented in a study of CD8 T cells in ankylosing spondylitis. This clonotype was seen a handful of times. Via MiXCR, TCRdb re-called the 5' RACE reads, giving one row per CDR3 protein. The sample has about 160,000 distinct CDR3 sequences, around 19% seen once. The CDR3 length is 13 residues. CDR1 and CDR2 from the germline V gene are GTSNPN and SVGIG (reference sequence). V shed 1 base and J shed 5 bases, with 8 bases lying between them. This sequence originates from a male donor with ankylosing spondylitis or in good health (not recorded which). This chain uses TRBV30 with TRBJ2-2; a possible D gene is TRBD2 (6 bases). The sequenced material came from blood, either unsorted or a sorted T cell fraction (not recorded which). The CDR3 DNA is TGTGCCTGGAGTGGAGCGGGTACCGGGGAGCTGTTTTTT. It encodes CAWSGAGTGELFF. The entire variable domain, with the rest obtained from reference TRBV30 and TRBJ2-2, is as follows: SQTIHQWPATLVQPVGSPLSLECTVEGTSNPNLYWYRQAAGRGLQLLFYSVGIGQISSEVPQNLSASRPQDRQFILSSKKLLLSDSGFYLCAWSGAGTGELFFGEGSRLTVL.